One and the same sample provided the 4 T cell receptor beta chains below, sequenced in a study of shared clonotypes between healthy human individuals. Clones were read by immunoSEQ multiplex PCR, and TCRdb kept only the in-frame ones, dropping some. Counted here are millions of clones, around 94% occurring once; the ten biggest clones make up more than 0.12%. Sequenced input: naive CD4+ T cells sorted from blood. Noted subset: CD45RA+ positively selected. The receptors shown here come from a man aged 18-30 years in good health.

The J gene is TRBJ2-1, the V gene TRBV11-2, with 10 bases fitting TRBD2. Trimming removed 5 bases from V and 4 bases from J; junction bases left unmatched: 8. The CDR3 consists of 16 residues. Germline loops: CDR1 SGHAT, CDR2 FQNNGV. CDR3: CASSPIAGGPYNEQFF. Written as DNA, the CDR3 is TGTGCCAGCAGCCCTATAGCGGGAGGACCTTACAATGAGCAGTTCTTC.

This clone was found once. The chain combines TRBV10-3 with TRBJ2-2, with TRBD1 identical over 9 bases. V gave up 2 bases and J gave up 1 base; unmatched junction bases: 5. Germline lookup yields CDR1 ENHRY and CDR2 SYGVKD. The CDR3 length is 17 residues. CDR3 protein: CAISEASGQGNTGELFF. In DNA form, the CDR3 reads TGTGCCATCAGTGAGGCCTCGGGACAGGGGAACACCGGGGAGCTGTTTTTT.

As to this clone: Distinct nucleotide sequences in the sample also encode this CDR3. The chain combines TRBV5-4 with TRBJ2-3, with TRBD2 as a possible D gene (5 bases). This CDR3 is built from 13 residues. Per germline, CDR1 SGHNT and CDR2 YYREEE (reference sequence). V was cut by 1 base and J by 3 bases, with 6 bases left in between. The CDR3 DNA sequence: TGTGCCAGCAGCTTGCCGGGAACAGATACGCAGTATTTT. Its translation: CASSLPGTDTQYF.

This clone has a single count. The chain is built from TRBV6-1 and TRBJ2-1; 10 positions agree with TRBD2. There are 15 residues in the CDR3. The V gene's germline CDR1 is MNHNS and CDR2 SASEGT. V dropped 8 bases and J dropped 8; count of bases not matched to a gene: 12. DNA of the CDR3: TGTGCCAGCCGCGGGAGCGGGGGGGGGCTATATGAGCAGTTCTTC. Encoded protein: CASRGSGGGLYEQFF.